Presented here are 17 T cell receptor beta chains from one specimen sequenced in a study of cytomegalovirus exposure and HLA in healthy donors. Sequencing was performed with immunoSEQ multiplex PCR; in TCRdb, only in-frame clones are kept and a portion is missing. The repertoire has approximately 120,000 clones, 85% to 90% of them found once; the top ten carry 2% to 2.5%. Sequences were obtained from PBMCs. Source of these receptors: a woman between 18 and 29 years old in good health and CMV-seronegative.

V usage is TRBV14 and J usage is TRBJ2-3; possible D gene TRBD2, 6 bases. Trimming removed 1 base from V and 2 bases from J, with 13 bases in between. Germline V lookup: CDR1 SGHDN, CDR2 FVKESK. The CDR3 loop spans 16 amino acids. This CDR3 is CASSQVPGLFTDTQYF. The DNA for the CDR3 is TGTGCCAGCAGCCAAGTCCCGGGACTGTTCACAGATACGCAGTATTTT.

CDR3 DNA: TGCGCCAGCAGCCAAGACCGGGGACTGGGAAATGGCTACACCTTC. This codes for CASSQDRGLGNGYTF. This chain joins TRBV4-3 and TRBJ1-2, with a tentative D call TRBD1 (5 bases). V dropped 0 bases and J dropped 6 bases, with 14 bases sitting between them. CDR1 and CDR2 from the germline V gene are LGHNA and YSLEER. The CDR3 runs 15 residues.

The CDR3 coding sequence is TGTGCCTGGAGTGACCAGGGGGCTGGCAATCAGCCCCAGCATTTT. It yields the protein CAWSDQGAGNQPQHF. This sequence joins TRBV30 and TRBJ1-5; 8 nucleotides line up with TRBD1. With V trimmed by 1 base and J by 2 bases, 4 bases remained unmatched. CDR3 length: 15 amino acids. The germline V gene encodes CDR1 GTSNPN and CDR2 SVGIG (reference sequence).

The chain joins TRBV9 to TRBJ1-5, with 7 bases identical to TRBD1. With 2 bases clipped from V and 7 bases from J, the junction kept 9 bases outside the gene matches. The germline gives CDR1 SGDLS, CDR2 YYNGEE. The CDR3 runs to 15 residues. The CDR3 DNA is TGTGCCAGCAGCGTTGGGGACAGCTCCGAACAGCCCCAGCATTTT. Protein sequence: CASSVGDSSEQPQHF.

V gene TRBV6-5 combines with J gene TRBJ2-7; 8 bases line up with TRBD2. Germline assignment: CDR1 MNHEY and CDR2 SVGAGI. V trimming: 6 bases; J trimming: 0 bases; junction bases outside the gene matches: 1. This CDR3 is 13 amino acids long. CDR3 sequence: CASSLAGSYEQYF. The CDR3 DNA follows: TGTGCCAGCAGCCTAGCGGGCTCCTACGAGCAGTACTTC.

The table lists this clone with a few counts. The chain links TRBV7-9 to TRBJ1-3; tentatively, D is TRBD1 (5 bases). The CDR3 is made up of 13 amino acids. V was cut by 4 bases and J by 11 bases, with 15 bases left in between. Germline CDR1 reads SEHNR; CDR2 reads FQNEAQ (reference sequence). The CDR3 reads CASSWDGTGAIYF. The CDR3 region has the DNA TGTGCCAGCAGCTGGGACGGGACGGGGGCCATATATTTT.

This clone was seen once. The rearrangement links TRBV5-1 to TRBJ1-4; no definite D call. Germline CDR1 and CDR2: SGHRS and YFSETQ. The germline V and J ends were trimmed by 3 bases and 8 bases, with 8 bases remaining between them. This CDR3 has 12 amino acids. The CDR3 DNA reads TGCGCCAGCAGCTCTAATACGGAAAAACTGTTTTTT. Its protein product is CASSSNTEKLFF.

The chain uses TRBV4-2 and TRBJ2-5, with 12 positions matching TRBD1. The CDR3 totals 15 residues. From germline, CDR1 is LGHNA and CDR2 YNFKEQ. V gave up 3 bases and J gave up 5 bases; unmatched junction bases: 4. The CDR3 DNA is TGTGCCAGCAGCCAGGGACAGGGGGCGGGGGAGACCCAGTACTTC. It encodes CASSQGQGAGETQYF.

The V call is TRBV15, the J call TRBJ1-2; 8 positions match TRBD1. This CDR3 is built from 15 residues. Unmatched junction bases numbered 7, after V lost 3 bases and J lost 4 bases. Germline CDR1 LNHNV, CDR2 YYDKDF (reference sequence). This chain's CDR3 is CATSSRTGNLYGYTF. The CDR3 DNA is TGTGCCACCAGCAGCCGGACAGGGAACCTCTATGGCTACACCTTC. The full variable domain, rest sourced from reference TRBV15 and TRBJ1-2, is DAMVIQNPRYQVTQFGKPVTLSCSQTLNHNVMYWYQQKSSQAPKLLFHYYDKDFNNEADTPDNFQSRRPNTSFCFLDIRSPGLGDTAMYLCATSSRTGNLYGYTFGSGTRLTVV.

The rearrangement links TRBV19 to TRBJ2-1, with D possibly being TRBD2 (5 bases). V lost 5 bases to trimming and J lost 4 bases, with 9 bases between them. Per germline, CDR1 LNHDA and CDR2 SQIVND (reference sequence). The CDR3 length is 13 residues. CDR3 sequence: CASSLRGYNEQFF. CDR3 in DNA: TGTGCCAGTAGTTTACGGGGTTACAATGAGCAGTTCTTC.

The gene calls are TRBV6-5 and TRBJ2-7; 8 bases are a match to TRBD2. The CDR3 covers 13 residues. The germline V gene encodes CDR1 MNHEY and CDR2 SVGAGI. V shed 2 bases and J 5 bases; nucleotides not matched to a gene: 2. The CDR3 region has the DNA TGTGCCAGCAGTTACCCGGGGGGGGACGAGCAGTACTTC. It translates to CASSYPGGDEQYF.

The rearrangement joins TRBV4-3 to TRBJ2-7, with a tentative D call TRBD1 (5 bases). Germline V gene lookup returns CDR1 LGHNA and CDR2 YSLEER. V shed 0 bases and J shed 2 bases, with 14 bases lying between them. The CDR3 sequence is 16 residues long. The CDR3 loop is CASSQDLKRTPYEQYF. The CDR3 region has the DNA TGCGCCAGCAGCCAAGATTTAAAGAGGACACCCTACGAGCAGTACTTC.

V is TRBV5-6 and J is TRBJ1-2, with unresolved D. V was shortened by 6 bases and J by 5 bases, with 17 bases between the two germline ends. In germline, CDR1 is SGHDT, CDR2 YYEEEE. The CDR3 contains 14 residues. CDR3 in DNA: TGTGCCAGCACGCGGGGATCGGGATCGTATGGCTACACCTTC. It specifies CASTRGSGSYGYTF.

J is TRBJ1-5 and V is TRBV2; no definite D call. CDR1 and CDR2 from the germline V gene are SNHLY and FYNNEI. V shed 6 bases and J shed 5 bases, with 11 bases lying between them. CDR3 length: 13 residues. CDR3 residues: CASSARLDQPQHF. For the CDR3, the DNA is TGTGCCAGCAGCGCCCGACTGGATCAGCCCCAGCATTTT. Variable domain in full (rest from reference TRBV2 and TRBJ1-5): EPEVTQTPSHQVTQMGQEVILRCVPISNHLYFYWYRQILGQKVEFLVSFYNNEISEKSEIFDDQFSVERPDGSNFTLKIRSTKLEDSAMYFCASSARLDQPQHFGDGTRLSIL.

V usage is TRBV19 and J usage is TRBJ2-3, with a tentative D call TRBD2 (5 bases). The V gene lost 9 bases and the J gene lost 8 bases, with 18 bases spanning the gap. Germline V gene lookup returns CDR1 LNHDA and CDR2 SQIVND (reference sequence). The CDR3 loop spans 13 amino acids. CDR3: CASSTPHGGTQYF. The CDR3 coding sequence is TGTGCCAGCAGCACACCTCATGGAGGTACGCAGTATTTT.

V is TRBV18 and J is TRBJ1-4; 7 nucleotides match TRBD1. The germline CDR1 and CDR2 sequences are KGHSH and LQKENI. This CDR3 comprises 18 residues. J gave up 4 bases and V 0 bases, and 11 bases lay outside the gene matches. The CDR3: CASSPPPGFQGDNEKLFF. The CDR3 coding sequence is TGTGCCAGCTCACCACCTCCTGGCTTTCAGGGGGATAATGAAAAACTGTTTTTT. Complete variable domain (other parts from reference TRBV18 and TRBJ1-4): NAGVMQNPRHLVRRRGQEARLRCSPMKGHSHVYWYRQLPEEGLKFMVYLQKENIIDESGMPKERFSAEFPKEGPSILRIQQVVRGDSAAYFCASSPPPGFQGDNEKLFFGSGTQLSVL.

The chain's CDR3 is CASSETWDRGQPQHF. DNA of the CDR3: TGTGCCAGCAGTGAAACGTGGGACAGGGGTCAGCCCCAGCATTTT. This chain links TRBV6-1 with TRBJ1-5; 10 bases line up with TRBD1. Germline V lookup: CDR1 MNHNS, CDR2 SASEGT. The CDR3 consists of 15 residues. The J segment lost 6 bases and the V segment lost 2 bases, leaving 4 bases of the junction unmatched.